A selection of T cell receptor beta chains follows, all from one sample in a study of T cell changes during pregnancy in multiple sclerosis. The repertoire was sequenced with immunoSEQ multiplex PCR; TCRdb's copy has only in-frame clones and lacks some. The sample shows tens of thousands of clones, about 92% of them seen only once. Sequences were derived from peripheral blood, sampled before pregnancy. Receptor source: a female donor with multiple sclerosis, enrolled in a pregnancy study. CDR3s leave out the opening cysteine and the closing phenylalanine or tryptophan.

J	V	CDR3
TRBJ1-4	TRBV9	ASSAGGTVDEKLF
TRBJ1-1	TRBV5-4	ASSWDTENTEAF
TRBJ1-6	TRBV2	ASIGTLTSPLH
TRBJ1-2	TRBV19	ASSIGGHGYT
TRBJ2-2	TRBV5-4	ASSLRGRGDTGELF
TRBJ2-1	TRBV5-1	ASSRGGPYNEQF
TRBJ1-5	TRBV5-1	ASSSSGGSNQPQH
TRBJ1-5	TRBV11-2	ASSPSPGGQPQH
TRBJ1-5	TRBV2	ASSDMDRWVNQPQH
TRBJ1-4	TRBV2	ASSEAGGGLGNEKLF
TRBJ2-5	TRBV7-9	ASSSMDRPGRETQY
TRBJ1-5	TRBV19	ASSVTGTGNQPQH
TRBJ1-1	TRBV2	ASSEKWRNTEAF
TRBJ1-2	TRBV19	ASSMGTGYT
TRBJ1-2	TRBV9	ASSTRTGAANYGYT
TRBJ1-1	TRBV5-1	ASSFVGEGTEAF
TRBJ2-3	TRBV2	ASSAGGGYTDTQY
TRBJ2-6	TRBV2	AREDRAGANVLT
TRBJ2-7	TRBV4-1	ASSQDLGQGSIY
TRBJ2-3	TRBV10-3	AISVLERGGSGTDTQY
TRBJ2-1	TRBV10-3	AISDGTAQNNEQF
TRBJ1-2	TRBV4-1	ASSQGRGIKPNYGYT
TRBJ1-5	TRBV30	AWSPPTGRQPQH
TRBJ1-2	TRBV7-2	ASSLDRTSGGYT
TRBJ2-7	TRBV10-3	AITATSGATGEKQY
TRBJ2-7	TRBV5-1	ASSLRQGEQY
TRBJ1-2	TRBV6-6	ASSLLTGTMGYGYT
TRBJ1-3	TRBV9	ASSVGGGSGNTIY
TRBJ2-7	TRBV5-4	ASSRLAGGQHEQY
TRBJ1-1	TRBV14	ASSQATGVENTEAF
TRBJ2-7	TRBV9	ASSVTSGSYEQY
TRBJ2-7	TRBV7-6	ASSPGGEQY
TRBJ2-7	TRBV5-6	ASSLGTGAYEQY
TRBJ2-1	TRBV10-3	AISESVDQAEQF
TRBJ1-1	TRBV15	ATSRDYWLPNTEAF
TRBJ1-1	TRBV9	ASTRTGDMNTEAF
TRBJ2-1	TRBV10-2	ASSLTRTYNEQF
TRBJ2-7	TRBV5-1	ASSLETPHWEQY
TRBJ1-6	TRBV9	ASSVMTGARSPLH
TRBJ2-1	TRBV29-1	SVRDRGFDNEQF
TRBJ2-1	TRBV9	ASSVVGTSQF
TRBJ1-1	TRBV2	ASSQQGKGIRGTEAF
TRBJ1-1	TRBV28	ASSLRVYGTEAF
TRBJ2-6	TRBV9	ASSEKIGGLGSGANVLT
TRBJ2-2	TRBV5-6	ASSLFTGGRNTGELF
TRBJ2-7	TRBV5-1	ASSPVGYEQY
TRBJ1-4	TRBV10-2	ASSESPGLGEKLF
TRBJ2-1	TRBV6-5	ASSYSSRGEQF
TRBJ2-1	TRBV19	ASSRGRNNEQF
TRBJ2-7	TRBV6-5	ASSYSARGGRYEQY
TRBJ2-3	TRBV2	ASSEVRTPGDTQY
TRBJ1-5	TRBV6-5	ASSYAGGDQPQH
TRBJ2-5	TRBV9	ASSSSGGAQETQY
TRBJ2-2	TRBV25-1	ASRGTVDAGELF
TRBJ1-1	TRBV27	ASSLHTPDRAEAF
TRBJ1-2	TRBV10-3	AISEGGGGKYGYT
TRBJ2-7	TRBV4-2	ASSERGGNYEQY
TRBJ1-6	TRBV6-7	ASSFSGTGVNSPLH
TRBJ2-5	TRBV18	ASSPPGQAQETQY